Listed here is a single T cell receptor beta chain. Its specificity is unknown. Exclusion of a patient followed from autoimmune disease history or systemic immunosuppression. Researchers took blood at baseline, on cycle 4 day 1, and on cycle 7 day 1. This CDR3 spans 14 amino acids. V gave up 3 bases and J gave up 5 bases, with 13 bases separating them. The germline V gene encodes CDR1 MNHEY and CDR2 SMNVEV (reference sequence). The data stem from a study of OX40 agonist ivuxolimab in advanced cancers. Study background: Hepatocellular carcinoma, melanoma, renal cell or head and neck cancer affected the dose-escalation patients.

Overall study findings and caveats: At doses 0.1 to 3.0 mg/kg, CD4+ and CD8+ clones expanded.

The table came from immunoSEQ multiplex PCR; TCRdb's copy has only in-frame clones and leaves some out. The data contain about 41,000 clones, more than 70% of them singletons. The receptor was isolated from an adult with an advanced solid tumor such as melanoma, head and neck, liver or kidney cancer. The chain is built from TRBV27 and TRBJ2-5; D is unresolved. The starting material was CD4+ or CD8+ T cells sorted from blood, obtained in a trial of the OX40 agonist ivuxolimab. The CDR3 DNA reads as TGTGCCAGCAGTTTCTCGAGAAGCCCCGAGACCCAGTACTTC. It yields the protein CASSFSRSPETQYF.